The clone carrying this TCR beta chain has a count of ten or more. Its antigen remains unidentified. Per the germline V gene, CDR1 is MNHEY and CDR2 is SMNVEV (reference sequence). The length of the CDR3 is 19 residues. With 2 bases removed from V and 1 base from J, the gap between germline ends came to 21 bases. This sample is drawn from a study of T cells in Graves' hyperthyroidism and ophthalmopathy. Looking at the study overall: Peripheral blood was collected at initial diagnosis, before any treatment.

Researchers amplified the TCR beta CDR3 regions from RNA transcripts. The TCR CDR3 was amplified in a first-round RT-PCR using the HTBI primer set. MiXCR was run by TCRdb on the multiplex PCR reads, yielding one entry per CDR3 protein. The table records more than 350,000 distinct CDR3 sequences, roughly 15% of them present only once. Broader study findings: The model made its ophthalmopathy prediction, and onset followed a median approximately 6 months later. Peripheral blood also featured most of the thyroid clonotypes expanded above 0.001. Stable hyperthyroidism was told apart from ophthalmopathy by a model built on 13 V-J features.

Sequencing input: blood. This chain joins TRBV27 and TRBJ1-5; tentatively, D is TRBD1 (6 bases). The receptor's source is a woman aged 25 to 39 with Graves' ophthalmopathy. This CDR3 reads CASSLRGGGAATSNQPQHF. CDR3 nucleotides: TGTGCCAGCAGTTTACGGGGTGGGGGGGCTGCGACGAGCAATCAGCCCCAGCATTTT.